This T cell receptor (beta chain) was captured by sequencing in a study of shared clonotypes between healthy human individuals. About the study: Ranging from 18 to 49 in age, donors were two women and a few men. General study findings and limits: Rarefaction curves obtained for sorted subsets showed sequencing incomplete despite large depth.

Germline CDR1 and CDR2: MNHNS and SASEGT. V lost 3 bases and J lost 8, with 10 bases in between. The CDR3 is 12 amino acids. Clones were sequenced by immunoSEQ multiplex PCR, and TCRdb holds only the in-frame ones, with some missing. This table holds more than 1.2 million clones, approximately 98.5% found once. Adults of Caucasian background living in Nashville, Tennessee made up all donors. A split of CD4+ cells into CD45RA+ naive and CD45RA-negative memory subsets was performed. A word on this clone: Its specificity is not known.

The sample taken for sequencing was naive CD4+ T cells sorted from blood. Subset indicated: CD45RA+ positively selected. This receptor was identified in a man aged 25-40 years in good health. The V call is TRBV6-1, the J call TRBJ1-2; D unclear. CDR3 coding DNA: TGTGCCAGCAGTGATTGGGGATACGGCTACACCTTC. Translated, it gives CASSDWGYGYTF.